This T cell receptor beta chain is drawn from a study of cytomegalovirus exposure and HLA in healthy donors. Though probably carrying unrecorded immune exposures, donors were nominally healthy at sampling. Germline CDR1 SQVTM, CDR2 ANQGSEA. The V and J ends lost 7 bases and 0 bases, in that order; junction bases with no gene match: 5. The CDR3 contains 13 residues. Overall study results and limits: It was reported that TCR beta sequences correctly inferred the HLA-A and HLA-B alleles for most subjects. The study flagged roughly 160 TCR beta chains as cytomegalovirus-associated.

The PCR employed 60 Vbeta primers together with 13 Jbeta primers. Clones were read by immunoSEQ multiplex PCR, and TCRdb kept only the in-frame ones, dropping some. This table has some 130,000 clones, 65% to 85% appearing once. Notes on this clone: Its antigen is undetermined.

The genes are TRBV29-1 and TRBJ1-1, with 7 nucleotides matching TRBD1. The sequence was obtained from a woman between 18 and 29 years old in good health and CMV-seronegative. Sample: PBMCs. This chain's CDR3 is CSGGGAVNTEAFF. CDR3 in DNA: TGCAGCGGAGGGGGCGCCGTGAACACTGAAGCTTTCTTT.